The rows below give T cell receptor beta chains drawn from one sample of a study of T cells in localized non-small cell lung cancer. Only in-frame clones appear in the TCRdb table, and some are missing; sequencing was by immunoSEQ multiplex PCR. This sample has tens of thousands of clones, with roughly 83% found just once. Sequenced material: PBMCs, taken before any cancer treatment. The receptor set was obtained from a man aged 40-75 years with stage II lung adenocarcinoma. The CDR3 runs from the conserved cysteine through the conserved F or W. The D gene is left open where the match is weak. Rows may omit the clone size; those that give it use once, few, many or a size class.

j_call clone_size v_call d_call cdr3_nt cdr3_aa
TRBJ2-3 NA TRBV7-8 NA TGTGCCAGCAGTTCCTTGTTACTGGATACGCAGTATTTT CASSSLLLDTQYF
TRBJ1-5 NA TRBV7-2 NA TGTGCCAGCAGCCCGGCCCGGGGCGGCAATCAGCCCCAGCATTTT CASSPARGGNQPQHF
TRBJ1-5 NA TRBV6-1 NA TGTGCCAGCAGTGTGGGGACCAATCAGCCCCAGCATTTT CASSVGTNQPQHF
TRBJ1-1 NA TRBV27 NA TGTGCCAGCAGCCCCTACCTAGCCGGGCTAGACACTGAAGCTTTCTTT CASSPYLAGLDTEAFF
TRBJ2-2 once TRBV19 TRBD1 TGTGCCAGTAGTATAATGGCAGGGGGAGACACCGGGGAGCTGTTTTTT CASSIMAGGDTGELFF
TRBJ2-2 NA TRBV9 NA TGTGCCAGCAGCGGTGGTATGGACAGCTTAAACACCGGGGAGCTGTTTTTT CASSGGMDSLNTGELFF
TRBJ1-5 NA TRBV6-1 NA TGTGCCAGCGGGGAGAGGGAACAGCCCCAGCATTTT CASGEREQPQHF
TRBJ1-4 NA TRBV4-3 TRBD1 TGCGCCAGCAGCCATGGATTGACAGGGACTAATGAAAAACTGTTTTTT CASSHGLTGTNEKLFF
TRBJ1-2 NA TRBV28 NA TGTGCCAGCAAACGACCGGGGACGAGACGGGAATATGGCTACACCTTC CASKRPGTRREYGYTF
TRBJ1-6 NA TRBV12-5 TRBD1 TGTGCTAGTGGTTTTACGACAGGGGGCTCCCCCCTCCACTTT CASGFTTGGSPLHF
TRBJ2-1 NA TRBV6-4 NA TGTGCCAGCAGTGACTCATGGGGGCATGAGCAGTTCTTC CASSDSWGHEQFF
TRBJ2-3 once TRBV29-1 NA TGCAGCGTACTGTACGGCGCAGATACGCAGTATTTT CSVLYGADTQYF
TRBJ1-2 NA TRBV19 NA TGTGCCAGTACCTCGAACTTTGGGGACTATGGCTACACCTTC CASTSNFGDYGYTF
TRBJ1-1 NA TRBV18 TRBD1 TGTGCCAGCTCACCACTCCCCCCCCGGACAGGAAACACTGAAGCTTTCTTT CASSPLPPRTGNTEAFF
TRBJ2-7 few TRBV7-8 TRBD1 TGTGCCAGCAGCTCGACAGGGTCGGCGGACGAGCAGTACTTC CASSSTGSADEQYF
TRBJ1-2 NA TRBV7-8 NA TGTGCCAGCAGCTTGGATCTCTATGGCTACACCTTC CASSLDLYGYTF
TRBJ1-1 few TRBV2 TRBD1 TGTGCCAGCAGTGAATCTGCCGGGGACAGGGGGTTCACTGAAGCTTTCTTT CASSESAGDRGFTEAFF
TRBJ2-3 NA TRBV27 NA TGTGCCAGCAGTTTGGGGGCCCTCCCGACCACAGATACGCAGTATTTT CASSLGALPTTDTQYF
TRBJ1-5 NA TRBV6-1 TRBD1 TGTGCCAGCAACCCGACAGGGAGCAATCAGCCCCAGCATTTT CASNPTGSNQPQHF
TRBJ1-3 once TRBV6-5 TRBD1 TGTGCCAGCGGGGACCGACAGGGGGCTGGAAACACCATATATTTT CASGDRQGAGNTIYF
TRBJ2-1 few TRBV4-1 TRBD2 TGCGCCAGCAGCCAACTCTCTAGCGGGAGGGAGTGGAATGAGCAGTTCTTC CASSQLSSGREWNEQFF
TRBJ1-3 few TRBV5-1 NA TGCGCCAGCAGCTTGGGGTCCGGCCGCAGAAACACCATATATTTT CASSLGSGRRNTIYF
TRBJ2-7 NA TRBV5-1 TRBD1 TGCGCCAGCAGCCCGGACAGGTCTCCCTACGAGCAGTACTTC CASSPDRSPYEQYF
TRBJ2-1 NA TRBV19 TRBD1 TGTGCCACCTTGGTACAGGGGTACAATGAGCAGTTCTTC CATLVQGYNEQFF
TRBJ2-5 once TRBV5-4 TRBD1 TGTGCCAGCAGCTCGACAGGGTCCCAAGAGACCCAGTACTTC CASSSTGSQETQYF
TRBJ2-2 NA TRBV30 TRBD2 TGTGCCTGGAGTGGAACCCGTTCTAGCGGGAGGAGGGCCGGGGAGCTGTTTTTT CAWSGTRSSGRRAGELFF
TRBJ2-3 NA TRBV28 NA TGTGCCAGCAGTACCATCACAGGGACCTACACAGATACGCAGTATTTT CASSTITGTYTDTQYF
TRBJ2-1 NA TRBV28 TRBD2 TGTGCCAGCAGTTCGGGGGGGAGGCGGGACAATGAGCAGTTCTTC CASSSGGRRDNEQFF
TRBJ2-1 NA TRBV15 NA TGTGCCGTCGGACGGGGCAATGAGCAGTTCTTC CAVGRGNEQFF
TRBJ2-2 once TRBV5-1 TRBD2 TGCGCCAGCAGCTGGCTACTAGCGGGAGAGACCGGGGAGCTGTTTTTT CASSWLLAGETGELFF
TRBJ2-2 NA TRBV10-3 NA TGTGCCATCAACGCAGGAGGGAACACCGGGGAGCTGTTTTTT CAINAGGNTGELFF
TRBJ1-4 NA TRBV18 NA TGTGCCAGCTCACCACTCGCCAAATATACAACTAATGAAAAACTGTTTTTT CASSPLAKYTTNEKLFF
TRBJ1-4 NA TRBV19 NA TGTGCCAGTAGTCCACAACGTAATGAAAAACTGTTTTTT CASSPQRNEKLFF
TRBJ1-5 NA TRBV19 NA TGTGCCAGTAGTATTGGTCAGGGGTTCAATCAGCCCCAGCATTTT CASSIGQGFNQPQHF
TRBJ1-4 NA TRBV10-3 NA TGTGCCATCAGCTCCGGGAAGGAGATCAGGGAAAAACTGTTTTTT CAISSGKEIREKLFF
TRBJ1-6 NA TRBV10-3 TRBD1 TGTGCCATCAGTGAGGGGACAGGGAGGTATTCACCCCTCCACTTT CAISEGTGRYSPLHF
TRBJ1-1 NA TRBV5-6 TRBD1 TGTGCCAGCAGCGCTGGGACAGGGAAGAGGAACACTGAAGCTTTCTTT CASSAGTGKRNTEAFF
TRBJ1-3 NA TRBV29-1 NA TGCAGCGTTGGGCTCGAGAGGAGCTCTGGAAACACCATATATTTT CSVGLERSSGNTIYF
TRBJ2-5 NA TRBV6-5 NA TGTGCCAGCAGTTACGCCGGGACTCTAGAGACCCAGTACTTC CASSYAGTLETQYF
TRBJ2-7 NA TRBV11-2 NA TGTGCCAGCAGCTTAGATCCGGGCAGCTCCTACGAGCAGTACTTC CASSLDPGSSYEQYF
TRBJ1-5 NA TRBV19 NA TGTGCCAGTAGTCTAGGACGGGGGAATCAGCCCCAGCATTTT CASSLGRGNQPQHF